Below, one T cell receptor (beta chain) is given with its context. Its antigen is not identified. This specimen comes from a study of naive and memory T cell subsets. Whole-study findings and limits: Clonotypes are single alpha or beta chains, not paired receptors.

Germline V CDR1 and CDR2: SGHVS, FQNEAQ. The length of the CDR3 is 16 residues. The ends lost 6 bases at V and 2 bases at J; junction bases unmatched: 12. CD4+ T cell IFNgamma after overnight CMV lysate exposure gave donor CMV status. Cells stained for CD3, CD4, CD8, CD45RA and CD27 were sorted into four subsets. Both TRBC1 and TRBC2 were covered by a beta constant-region primer of two equimolar oligonucleotides. Ligated cDNA was amplified by four rounds of PCR with nested alpha and beta constant-region primers and SP2. TCRdb re-derived calls from the UMI-ligation and nested PCR reads in MiXCR, one entry per CDR3 protein. The data hold some 80,000 distinct CDR3 sequences, with 9% observed a single time.

This chain links TRBV7-8 with TRBJ2-5; TRBD1 aligns across 7 bases. The sample taken for sequencing was naive CD8+ T cells from blood. This TCR was sampled from a human donor in good health. The CDR3 nucleotides read TGTGCCAGCAGTCTAAACCACAGGGGAACTCAAGAGACCCAGTACTTC. This encodes CASSLNHRGTQETQYF.